One and the same sample provided the 22 T cell receptor beta chains below, sequenced in a study of siplizumab effects on memory and regulatory T cells. Assay used: immunoSEQ multiplex PCR; TCRdb lists only in-frame clones, some missing. The table lists about 120,000 clones, 80% to 95% of them singletons. Sequenced input: CD4+ T cells sorted from blood. The source is a human donor in good health.

V gene TRBV27 combines with J gene TRBJ1-2; D unclear. From germline, CDR1 is MNHEY and CDR2 SMNVEV (reference sequence). This CDR3 has 15 residues. Trimming removed 2 bases from V and 4 bases from J, with 14 bases in between. CDR3 loop: CASSLDHEGAYGYTF. CDR3 DNA sequence: TGTGCCAGCAGTTTAGATCACGAGGGAGCCTATGGCTACACCTTC.

The genes are TRBV9 and TRBJ2-7; a weak D match, TRBD1 (5 bases). Looked up from germline, CDR1 is SGDLS and CDR2 is YYNGEE. The CDR3 contains 15 residues. V lost 4 bases and J 6 bases, leaving 20 bases between the germline ends. CDR3 sequence: CASSPMVAGRGEQYF. As DNA, the CDR3 is TGTGCCAGCAGCCCGATGGTGGCAGGGCGCGGCGAGCAGTACTTC.

This chain links TRBV4-1 with TRBJ2-1, with D tentatively TRBD2 (5 bases). Trimming removed 1 base at V and 6 bases at J, with 19 bases between. The CDR3 spans 17 residues. CDR1 is MGHRA, CDR2 YSYEKL, per germline. For the CDR3, the DNA is TGCGCCAGCAGCCAAGCGCTCGGGGTATCTAAGGGCAATGAGCAGTTCTTC. Protein product: CASSQALGVSKGNEQFF.

This chain uses TRBV27 with TRBJ2-2; maybe TRBD1 (6 bases). The CDR3 runs 14 residues. From germline, CDR1 is MNHEY and CDR2 SMNVEV (reference sequence). V was cut by 8 bases and J by 7 bases, with 17 bases left in between. CDR3 nucleotide sequence: TGTGCCAGCCGCTGGGGGCGCGAAAACGGGGAGCTGTTTTTT. It specifies CASRWGRENGELFF.

The chain joins TRBV7-2 to TRBJ1-1; the D gene is possibly TRBD1 (6 bases). Germline loops: CDR1 SGHTA, CDR2 FQGNSA. This CDR3 comprises 14 residues. Deletions cut 5 bases from V and 2 bases from J, with 12 bases between. The CDR3 region is CASSPGQINTEAFF. The CDR3 DNA follows: TGTGCCAGCAGCCCCGGACAGATAAACACTGAAGCTTTCTTT.

The genes are TRBV5-6 and TRBJ2-5; 9 nucleotides align to TRBD1. With 3 bases clipped from V and 5 bases from J, the junction kept 11 bases outside the gene matches. This CDR3 has 16 amino acids. CDR1 and CDR2 (germline): SGHDT, YYEEEE. The CDR3 loop is CASSSVNRGRWETQYF. The DNA of the CDR3 is TGTGCCAGCAGCTCCGTGAACAGGGGGCGCTGGGAGACCCAGTACTTC.

This sequence joins TRBV28 and TRBJ2-7; 8 nucleotides match TRBD2. The CDR3 has 16 amino acids. The V gene end was trimmed by 5 bases and the J gene end by 0 bases; junction bases not matched to a gene: 9. Germline V gene sequence: CDR1 MDHEN, CDR2 SYDVKM. CDR3 bases: TGTGCCAGCAGTCCTAGCGGGCTGGAAGGCTCCTACGAGCAGTACTTC. Translation gives CASSPSGLEGSYEQYF.

The rearrangement uses TRBV14 and TRBJ2-7, with TRBD1 identical over 10 bases. The germline gives CDR1 SGHDN, CDR2 FVKESK. V lost 4 bases and J lost 3; bases outside the gene matches: 3. This CDR3 region has 14 residues. CDR3 in amino acids: CASSRQGAFYEQYF. For the CDR3, the DNA is TGTGCCAGCAGCCGACAGGGGGCATTCTACGAGCAGTACTTC.

The chain employs TRBV19 and TRBJ1-2; D ambiguous. Germline CDR1 LNHDA, CDR2 SQIVND (reference sequence). Trimming removed 8 bases from V and 3 bases from J, with 13 bases in between. This CDR3 comprises 13 residues. CDR3 in DNA: TGTGCCAGTCAGACCCTTCTGGACTATGGCTACACCTTC. Its translation: CASQTLLDYGYTF. Variable domain in full (rest from reference TRBV19 and TRBJ1-2): DGGITQSPKYLFRKEGQNVTLSCEQNLNHDAMYWYRQDPGQGLRLIYYSQIVNDFQKGDIAEGYSVSREKKESFPLTVTSAQKNPTAFYLCASQTLLDYGYTFGSGTRLTVV.

The chain combines TRBV7-2 with TRBJ1-5; 10 nucleotides match TRBD1. The CDR3 spans 17 residues. The germline V gene encodes CDR1 SGHTA and CDR2 FQGNSA. The J segment lost 4 bases and the V segment lost 5 bases, leaving 11 bases of the junction unmatched. The CDR3 sequence is CASSPQDRGFRNQPQHF. The CDR3 nucleotides read TGTGCCAGCAGCCCACAGGACAGGGGGTTCCGAAATCAGCCCCAGCATTTT. Drawing the rest from reference TRBV7-2 and TRBJ1-5, the complete variable domain is GAGVSQSPSNKVTEKGKDVELRCDPISGHTALYWYRQSLGQGLEFLIYFQGNSAPDKSGLPSDRFSAERTGGSVSTLTIQRTQQEDSAVYLCASSPQDRGFRNQPQHFGDGTRLSIL.

The chain recombines TRBV7-9 with TRBJ1-4; 7 bases line up with TRBD1. Germline CDR1 SEHNR, CDR2 FQNEAQ (reference sequence). This CDR3 is 14 amino acids long. The junction had 4 bases not matched to a gene; V was cut back by 4 bases and J by 5 bases. CDR3 protein: CASSSGTVNEKLFF. In DNA form, the CDR3 reads TGTGCCAGCAGCTCGGGGACAGTAAATGAAAAACTGTTTTTT.

DNA of the CDR3: TGTGCCAGCAGCTTAGAACTAGTGGGCACAGATACGCAGTATTTT. This encodes CASSLELVGTDTQYF. The rearrangement links TRBV7-6 to TRBJ2-3; maybe TRBD2 (5 bases). The V end lost 1 base, the J end lost 1 base, and 9 bases lay between the germline ends. CDR3 length equals 15 residues. From germline, CDR1 is SGHVS and CDR2 FNYEAQ.

This clone was seen a few times. This chain links TRBV19 with TRBJ1-2, with 8 nucleotides matching TRBD1. In germline, CDR1 is LNHDA, CDR2 SQIVND (reference sequence). This CDR3 region has 14 residues. V shed 3 bases, J shed 4 bases, and the junction held 4 bases outside the gene matches. The CDR3 DNA follows: TGTGCCAGTAGTATGGAAACAGGGGGCTATGGCTACACCTTC. Protein sequence: CASSMETGGYGYTF.

The chain recombines TRBV7-8 with TRBJ2-5, with no clear D. This CDR3 is built from 10 residues. CDR1 is SGHVS and CDR2 is FQNEAQ in the germline V gene. V lost 5 bases to trimming and J lost 9 bases, with 7 bases between them. This CDR3 is CASSPNPQYF. CDR3 in DNA: TGTGCCAGCAGCCCCAATCCCCAGTACTTC.

The rearrangement joins TRBV5-1 to TRBJ2-3; D is unclear. The CDR3 covers 13 residues. V lost 4 bases and J lost 2, with 8 bases in between. CDR1 is SGHRS, CDR2 YFSETQ, per germline. The CDR3 region is CASSPRPTDTQYF. The CDR3 DNA follows: TGCGCCAGCAGCCCGCGCCCCACAGATACGCAGTATTTT.

V usage is TRBV7-3 and J usage is TRBJ2-3, with D tentatively TRBD2 (6 bases). V was pared by 3 bases and J by 2 bases, with 12 bases between. The CDR3 is made up of 15 amino acids. The germline CDR1 and CDR2 sequences are SGHTA and FQGTGA. As DNA, the CDR3 is TGTGCCAGCAGCTTCGTCGGGGGATCCACAGATACGCAGTATTTT. Its protein product is CASSFVGGSTDTQYF. Supplemented by reference TRBV7-3 and TRBJ2-3, the full variable domain reads GAGVSQTPSNKVTEKGKYVELRCDPISGHTALYWYRQSLGQGPEFLIYFQGTGAADDSGLPNDRFFAVRPEGSVSTLKIQRTERGDSAVYLCASSFVGGSTDTQYFGPGTRLTVL.

CDR3: CASSQEDRQETQYF. CDR3 nucleotide sequence: TGCGCCAGCAGCCAAGAAGACAGGCAAGAGACCCAGTACTTC. This rearrangement joins TRBV4-1 to TRBJ2-5; D perhaps matches TRBD1 (6 bases). The CDR3 has 14 residues. The V end was cut by 0 bases, the J end by 2 bases, with 7 bases between. CDR1 is MGHRA, CDR2 YSYEKL, per germline.

The chain employs TRBV6-1 and TRBJ2-7; 7 bases are a match to TRBD2. The V gene end was trimmed by 5 bases and the J gene end by 2 bases; junction bases not matched to a gene: 6. CDR3 length equals 14 residues. Looked up from germline, CDR1 is MNHNS and CDR2 is SASEGT. CDR3 in DNA: TGTGCCAGCAGTTGGGAGGGTTTGGCCTACGAGCAGTACTTC. Protein product: CASSWEGLAYEQYF.

The CDR3 loop is CASSLVVGLATGEQYF. CDR3 DNA sequence: TGCGCCAGCAGCTTGGTTGTTGGACTAGCGACCGGCGAGCAGTACTTC. The chain is built from TRBV5-1 and TRBJ2-7; 9 nucleotides match TRBD2. This CDR3 spans 16 amino acids. Trimming took 0 bases from V and 6 from J; bases not matched to a gene: 10. The germline V gene has CDR1 SGHRS and CDR2 YFSETQ.

This clone was detected once. The V and J genes are TRBV7-9 and TRBJ1-4; 12 bases are a match to TRBD1. V shed 5 bases and J 10 bases; nucleotides not matched to a gene: 5. This CDR3 comprises 14 residues. The V gene's germline CDR1 is SEHNR and CDR2 FQNEAQ (reference sequence). The CDR3 DNA follows: TGTGCCAGCAGCCCCGGGACAGGGGGCGGAAAACTGTTTTTT. The encoded protein is CASSPGTGGGKLFF.

This chain links TRBV5-1 with TRBJ1-4; D ambiguous. The CDR3 covers 13 residues. Deletions cut 1 base from V and 4 bases from J, with 5 bases between. CDR1 and CDR2 (germline): SGHRS, YFSETQ. The DNA of the CDR3 is TGCGCCAGCAGCTTGTACCTTAATGAAAAACTGTTTTTT. Protein sequence: CASSLYLNEKLFF. Based on the CDR3 plus reference TRBV5-1 and TRBJ1-4, the full variable domain is KAGVTQTPRYLIKTRGQQVTLSCSPISGHRSVSWYQQTPGQGLQFLFEYFSETQRNKGNFPGRFSGRQFSNSRSEMNVSTLELGDSALYLCASSLYLNEKLFFGSGTQLSVL.

The chain is built from TRBV9 and TRBJ2-1; D may match TRBD1 or TRBD2 (5 bases each). In germline, CDR1 is SGDLS, CDR2 YYNGEE. This CDR3 spans 15 amino acids. Between the trimmed V and J ends, which lost 0 bases and 3 bases, there was a span of 10 bases. CDR3 amino acids: CASSVGGNFYNEQFF. Here the CDR3 DNA reads TGTGCCAGCAGCGTAGGGGGGAACTTCTACAATGAGCAGTTCTTC.